The 7 T cell receptor beta chains below come from one sample, sequenced in a study of T cells in Graves' hyperthyroidism and ophthalmopathy (dated by TCRdb to about 2019). Libraries were built with multiplex PCR. Sequencing relied on an Illumina HiSeq 2000. The TCR beta CDR3 regions were amplified from the RNA transcripts. A first-round RT-PCR of the TCR CDR3 used the HTBI primer set with the Qiagen OneStep RT-PCR kit. The raw public reads went through TCRdb reprocessing: fastp at Q25, MiXCR clone calling, in-frame beta chains kept. Each CDR3 protein gets just one entry, which takes the most common genes and DNA from the rows behind it. The table for this sample lists about 55,000 distinct CDR3 sequences; around 53% of them were counted only once. The biggest ten clones account for about 3.3% of the sample. Material for sequencing was blood. The source of these receptors is a woman aged 55-75 years with Graves' ophthalmopathy.

This chain connects TRBV29-1 to TRBJ2-1; TRBD2 is a possible D gene (7 bases). The CDR3 runs to 12 residues. Germline values: CDR1 SQVTM, CDR2 ANQGSEA. The CDR3 protein is CSPGGHYNEQFF. The CDR3, as DNA: TGCAGTCCGGGGGGACACTACAATGAGCAGTTCTTC.

The chain is built from TRBV20-1 and TRBJ2-5; D ambiguous. V was cut by 6 bases and J by 1 base, with 15 bases left in between. The CDR3 has 14 residues. Germline V gene sequence: CDR1 DFQATT, CDR2 SNEGSKA (reference sequence). The CDR3 DNA follows: TGCAGTGCGAGGACCCCCCTGGGCCAAGAGACCCAGTACTTC. Its protein product is CSARTPLGQETQYF.

The V call is TRBV6-1, the J call TRBJ1-2; D not certain. Germline values: CDR1 MNHNS, CDR2 SASEGT. Trimming removed 6 bases from V and 2 bases from J, with 10 bases in between. CDR3 length: 13 amino acids. The CDR3, as DNA: TGTGCCAGCAGGAGTAGGATCAACTATGGCTACACCTTC. It is translated as CASRSRINYGYTF.

This clonotype has just a few counts. The chain employs TRBV11-2 and TRBJ2-7; D ambiguous. Trimming pared 3 bases from V and 5 bases from J, leaving 14 bases between. This CDR3 contains 14 residues. From germline, CDR1 is SGHAT and CDR2 FQNNGV. The CDR3 nucleotides are TGTGCCAGCAGCTTGGCGTGGCAGCTCCACGAGCAGTACTTC. Its protein is CASSLAWQLHEQYF.

This chain joins TRBV4-2 and TRBJ2-1; the match to TRBD1 covers 9 bases. V shed 4 bases and J 7 bases; nucleotides not matched to a gene: 5. CDR1 and CDR2 from the germline V gene are LGHNA and YNFKEQ. The CDR3 loop spans 14 amino acids. CDR3: CASSRGTGKNEQFF. The CDR3 nucleotides read TGTGCCAGCAGCCGGGGGACAGGGAAAAATGAGCAGTTCTTC.

In this sample, this clonotype turned up many times. The chain uses TRBV13 and TRBJ2-1; D may match TRBD1 or TRBD2 (6 bases each). CDR3 length equals 17 residues. Trimming stripped 0 bases from V and 0 bases from J, with 12 bases between. Germline CDR1 reads PRHDT; CDR2 reads FYEKMQ (reference sequence). The CDR3 is CASSLGRWGASYNEQFF. CDR3 coding DNA: TGTGCCAGCAGCTTAGGCCGGTGGGGGGCCTCCTACAATGAGCAGTTCTTC.

The CDR3 sequence is CASSSGLAGGLPYNEQFF. As DNA, the CDR3 is TGTGCCAGCAGCTCGGGACTAGCGGGGGGTCTTCCTTACAATGAGCAGTTCTTC. This rearrangement joins TRBV7-9 to TRBJ2-1, with 15 bases matching TRBD2. Germline V gene sequence: CDR1 SEHNR, CDR2 FQNEAQ (reference sequence). CDR3 size: 18 residues. J gave up 4 bases and V 4 bases, and 8 bases lay outside the gene matches.